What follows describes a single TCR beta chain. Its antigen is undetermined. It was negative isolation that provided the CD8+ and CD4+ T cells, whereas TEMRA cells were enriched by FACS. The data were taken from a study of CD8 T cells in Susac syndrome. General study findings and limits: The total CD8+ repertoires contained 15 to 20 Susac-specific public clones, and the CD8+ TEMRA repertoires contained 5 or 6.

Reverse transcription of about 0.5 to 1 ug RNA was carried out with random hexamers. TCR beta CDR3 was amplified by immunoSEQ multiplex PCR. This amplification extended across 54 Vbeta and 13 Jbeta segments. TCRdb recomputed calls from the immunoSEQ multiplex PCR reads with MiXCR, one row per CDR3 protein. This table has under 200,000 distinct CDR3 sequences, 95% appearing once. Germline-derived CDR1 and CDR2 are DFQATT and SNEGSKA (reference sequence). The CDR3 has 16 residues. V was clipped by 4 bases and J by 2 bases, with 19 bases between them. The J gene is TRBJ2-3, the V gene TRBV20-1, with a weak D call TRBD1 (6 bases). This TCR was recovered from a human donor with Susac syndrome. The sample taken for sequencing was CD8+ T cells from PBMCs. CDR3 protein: CSANSPGTSPTDTQYF. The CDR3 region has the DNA TGCAGTGCTAACAGTCCCGGGACATCGCCCACAGATACGCAGTATTTT.